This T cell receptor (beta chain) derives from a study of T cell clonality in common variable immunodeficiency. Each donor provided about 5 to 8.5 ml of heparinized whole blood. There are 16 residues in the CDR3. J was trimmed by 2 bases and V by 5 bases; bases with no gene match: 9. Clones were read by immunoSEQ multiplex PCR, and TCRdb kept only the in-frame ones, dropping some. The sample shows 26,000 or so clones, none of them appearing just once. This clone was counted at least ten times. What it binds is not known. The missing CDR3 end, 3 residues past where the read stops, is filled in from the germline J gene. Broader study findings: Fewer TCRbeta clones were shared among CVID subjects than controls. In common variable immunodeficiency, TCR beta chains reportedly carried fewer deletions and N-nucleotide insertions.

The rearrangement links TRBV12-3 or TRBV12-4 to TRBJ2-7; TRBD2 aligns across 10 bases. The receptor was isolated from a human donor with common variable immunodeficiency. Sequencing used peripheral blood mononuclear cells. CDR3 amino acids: CASSPTLAGIPYEQYF. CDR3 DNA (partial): TGTGCCAGCAGTCCAACACTAGCGGGAATTCCCTACGAG.